A single sample is the source of the 10 T cell receptor beta chains below, sequenced in a study of CD8 T cells in Susac syndrome (dated by TCRdb to the late 2010s). Libraries were built with the immunoSEQ multiplex PCR assay. RNA was extracted with the RNeasy kit and roughly 0.5 to 1 ug was reverse transcribed using random hexamers. TCRdb reprocessed the public reads (quality trimming at Q25 with fastp, clone calling with MiXCR) and kept in-frame beta chains. Rows with a matching CDR3 protein are joined into one entry that keeps the most common DNA and genes. For this sample the table gives roughly 100,000 distinct CDR3 sequences, of which roughly 94% were detected only once. The top ten clonotypes cover over 0.4% of the sample. Sequencing was done on a sample of CD8+ T cells from PBMCs. The receptors derive from a human donor with Susac syndrome.

This clonotype has more than one count but fewer than ten. The gene calls are TRBV7-8 and TRBJ2-7; the D gene is possibly TRBD2 (5 bases). V shed 2 bases and J shed 3 bases, with 11 bases lying between them. The germline V gene encodes CDR1 SGHVS and CDR2 FQNEAQ. This CDR3 has 14 amino acids. In DNA, the CDR3 is TGTGCCAGCAGCTTACGGCGAGGGAACTACGAGCAGTACTTC. Its translation: CASSLRRGNYEQYF. Full variable domain (missing parts from reference TRBV7-8 and TRBJ2-7): GAGVSQSPRYKVAKRGQDVALRCDPISGHVSLFWYQQALGQGPEFLTYFQNEAQLDKSGLPSDRFFAERPEGSVSTLKIQRTQQEDSAVYLCASSLRRGNYEQYFGPGTRLTVT.

The gene calls are TRBV12-3 or TRBV12-4 and TRBJ2-7; 8 bases are a match to TRBD2. The CDR3 loop spans 14 amino acids. V lost 5 bases and J lost 5; bases outside the gene matches: 8. The DNA of the CDR3 is TGTGCCAGCAGTAACGGGGGGGTGGACGACGAGCAGTACTTC. Translating it yields CASSNGGVDDEQYF.

This clonotype turned up a few times. The CDR3 nucleotides read TGTGCCAGCAGTTCGGGACAGGGCTACGAGCAGTACTTC. The encoded protein is CASSSGQGYEQYF. J is TRBJ2-7 and V is TRBV6-5, with 9 bases aligning to TRBD1. Germline lookup yields CDR1 MNHEY and CDR2 SVGAGI. The V segment lost 4 bases and the J segment 3 bases; nucleotides outside the gene matches: 1. This CDR3 comprises 13 residues.

The chain employs TRBV10-3 and TRBJ2-1; perhaps TRBD2 as D (6 bases). This CDR3 contains 14 residues. Trimming took 0 bases from V and 9 from J, leaving 12 bases between them. Germline CDR1 and CDR2: ENHRY and SYGVKD. The CDR3 bases are TGTGCCATCAGTGAGTCGAGGAGGGGTGGTGAGCAGTTCTTC. It encodes CAISESRRGGEQFF.

The chain carries TRBV20-1 and TRBJ2-4, with TRBD1 identical over 9 bases. Germline V gives CDR1 DFQATT, CDR2 SNEGSKA (reference sequence). Unmatched junction bases numbered 11, after V lost 5 bases and J lost 0 bases. The CDR3 length is 17 residues. The CDR3 here is CSADRDRASLAKNIQYF. In DNA form, the CDR3 reads TGCAGTGCTGACCGGGACAGGGCGTCACTAGCCAAAAACATTCAGTACTTC.

DNA for the CDR3: TGTGCCACCAGCAGTCCGGGAGGGCCTAACTATGGCTACACCTTC. Translated, it gives CATSSPGGPNYGYTF. The chain has TRBV15 and TRBJ1-2; the D is unclear. Per the germline V gene, CDR1 is LNHNV and CDR2 is YYDKDF (reference sequence). CDR3 length equals 15 residues. V was clipped by 3 bases and J by 0 bases, with 11 bases between them.

This clonotype was found a few times. This rearrangement joins TRBV20-1 to TRBJ2-5; a possible D gene is TRBD1 (6 bases). Trimming took off 7 bases at V and 1 base at J, with 13 bases between the two ends. Germline V gene lookup returns CDR1 DFQATT and CDR2 SNEGSKA (reference sequence). This CDR3 contains 13 residues. The CDR3 sequence: CSVRGGLQETQYF. The CDR3, as DNA: TGCAGTGTTCGAGGGGGTCTCCAAGAGACCCAGTACTTC.

The chain is built from TRBV3-1 and TRBJ2-6; a weak D match, TRBD2 (5 bases). The V and J ends lost 1 base and 1 base respectively, with 5 bases between them. CDR1 is LGHDT and CDR2 is YNNKEL in the germline V gene (reference sequence). This CDR3 is 15 amino acids long. CDR3 region: CASSQGRSGANVLTF. CDR3 coding DNA: TGTGCCAGCAGCCAAGGGAGGTCTGGGGCCAACGTCCTGACTTTC.

The chain couples TRBV18 to TRBJ1-4; D gene ambiguous. The ends were cut back, 2 bases at V and 4 bases at J, with 14 bases in the middle. The germline V gene has CDR1 KGHSH and CDR2 LQKENI. CDR3 size: 16 residues. The CDR3, as DNA: TGTGCCAGCTCACCAGAAGTAACAGAAGTTAATGAAAAACTGTTTTTT. Translating gives CASSPEVTEVNEKLFF.

The chain has TRBV3-1 and TRBJ1-5; D is uncertain. CDR1 and CDR2 (germline): LGHDT, YNNKEL (reference sequence). Trimming took 3 bases from V and 11 from J, leaving 8 bases between them. This CDR3 has 11 residues. The CDR3 is CASSHGKTQHF. The DNA for the CDR3 is TGTGCCAGCAGCCACGGAAAGACCCAGCATTTT.